This TCR beta chain was obtained from a study of T cell clones after liver transplantation. Study context: Graft-donor-reactive sequences were compared with third-party-reactive TCRbeta sequences from pre-transplant mixed lymphocyte reactions. Regarding the study as a whole: Low donor cell numbers restricted donor-reactive repertoire measurement in a couple of subjects. Graft donor-reactive T cells may have migrated into the graft rather than being deleted.

The data were produced by immunoSEQ multiplex PCR, yet TCRdb's version contains in-frame clones alone and is incomplete. The repertoire holds thousands of clones, with approximately 30% as singletons. Worth noting for this clone: Its antigen remains unidentified.

Alloreactive TCRbeta sequences came from sequencing proliferating CFSE-low cells in the MLR. Graft donor PBMCs, splenocytes, lymph-node cells, or third-party PBMCs stimulated pre-transplant recipient cells. This CDR3 is 12 amino acids long. The germline V and J ends were trimmed by 5 bases and 4 bases, with 8 bases remaining between them. CDR1 and CDR2 from the germline V gene are SGHRS and YFSETQ. The material sequenced was CD4+ T cells from cultured PBMCs. The receptor comes from a human patient who received a liver transplant. These T cells may partly come from the graft donor. The V call is TRBV5-1, the J call TRBJ2-3; D is unclear. CDR3 in amino acids: CASRLGADTQYF. CDR3 nucleotides: TGCGCCAGCAGGTTAGGCGCAGATACGCAGTATTTT. The full variable domain, with the rest looked up from reference TRBV5-1 and TRBJ2-3, is KAGVTQTPRYLIKTRGQQVTLSCSPISGHRSVSWYQQTPGQGLQFLFEYFSETQRNKGNFPGRFSGRQFSNSRSEMNVSTLELGDSALYLCASRLGADTQYFGPGTRLTVL.